The clone carrying this T cell receptor (beta chain) was seen at least ten times. Its antigen remains unidentified. The data are from a study of breast tumors, draining lymph nodes, adjacent tissues. Whole-study results and caveats: Luminal-like breast cancer showed significantly greater tumor-nontumor repertoire similarity than basal-like breast cancer did.

The lymph nodes were axillary draining lymph nodes from breast cancer patients. This CDR3 has 14 residues. Germline CDR1 is ENHRY and CDR2 is SYGVKD. Germline trimming cut 6 bases from V and 1 base from J; bases unmatched to any gene: 4. MiXCR, run by TCRdb on the multiplex PCR reads, gives a single entry per CDR3 protein. The sample comprises 250,000 or so distinct CDR3 sequences, roughly 31% of which are singletons, and more than 1% rests with the top ten. This clonotype originated in a female donor with breast cancer. Some clones in this sample may be carry-over from other donors' samples. The rearrangement uses TRBV10-3 and TRBJ2-3, with TRBD1 matching over 7 bases. Sequencing used axillary lymph node tissue. The CDR3 DNA reads TGTGCCATCAGCGGGACAGTGGGCACAGATACGCAGTATTTT. Translated, it gives CAISGTVGTDTQYF.